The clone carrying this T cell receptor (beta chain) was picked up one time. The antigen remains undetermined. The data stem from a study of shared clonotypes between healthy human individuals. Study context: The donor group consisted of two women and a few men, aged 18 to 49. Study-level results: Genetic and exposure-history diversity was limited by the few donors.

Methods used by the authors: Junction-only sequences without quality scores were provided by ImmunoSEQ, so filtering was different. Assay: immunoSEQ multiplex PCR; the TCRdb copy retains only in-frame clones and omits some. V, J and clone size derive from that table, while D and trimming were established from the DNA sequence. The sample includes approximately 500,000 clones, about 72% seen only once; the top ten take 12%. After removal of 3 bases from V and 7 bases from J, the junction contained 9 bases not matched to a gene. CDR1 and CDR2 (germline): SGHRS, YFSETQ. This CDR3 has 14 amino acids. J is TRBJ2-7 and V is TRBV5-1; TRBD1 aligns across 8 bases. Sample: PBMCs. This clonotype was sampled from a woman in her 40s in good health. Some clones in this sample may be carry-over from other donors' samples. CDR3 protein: CASSSQTGEEEQYF. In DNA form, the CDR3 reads TGCGCCAGCAGCTCTCAGACAGGGGAAGAGGAGCAGTACTTC.